These 18 T cell receptor beta chains came from one sample sequenced in a study of T cells expressing NK-cell markers (dated by TCRdb to the early 2020s). The library came from 5' RACE. This sample was sequenced with an Illumina HiSeq 2000. Following reprocessing of the reads by TCRdb, the data hold one row per CDR3 protein sequence and no DNA is available. This specimen's table enumerates about 160,000 distinct CDR3 sequences. The ten largest clones take up approximately 17% of the sample. The specimen was blood T cells: a sorted CD56 or NKG2C T cell subset, CD4+ or CD8+ T cells, or bulk PBMC T cells (not recorded which). These receptors all come from a woman between 18 and 69 years old in good health.

The chain has TRBV6-1 and TRBJ1-1; TCRdb's assignment of TRBD1 cannot be checked, as there is no DNA. Per germline, CDR1 MNHNS and CDR2 SASEGT. The CDR3 totals 14 residues. Here the CDR3 reads CASRTWDRGTEAFF.

This sequence joins TRBV28 and TRBJ2-1. The CDR3 consists of 15 residues. Germline V gene sequence: CDR1 MDHEN, CDR2 SYDVKM. Here the CDR3 reads CASSLMGRTYNEQFF.

V gene TRBV5-1 combines with J gene TRBJ2-5; TCRdb selects TRBD1, and the lack of DNA leaves this call unchecked. Germline CDR1 is SGHRS and CDR2 is YFSETQ. CDR3 length: 14 amino acids. The CDR3 loop is CASSIRVGGETQYF.

V and J are TRBV4-1 and TRBJ1-5. The CDR3 runs to 14 residues. CDR1 is MGHRA, CDR2 YSYEKL, per germline. The CDR3 sequence: CASSPSPRNQPQHF.

This sequence joins TRBV9 and TRBJ2-1; TCRdb proposes TRBD1, but this gene call is untestable without DNA. CDR1 and CDR2 from the germline V gene are SGDLS and YYNGEE. The CDR3 has 16 amino acids. CDR3 residues: CASSAGDLRAYNEQFF.

This chain links TRBV2 with TRBJ1-6; TCRdb's D call of TRBD1 is untestable without DNA. The germline V gene encodes CDR1 SNHLY and CDR2 FYNNEI. CDR3 length: 15 residues. CDR3 sequence: CASRSETGGNSPLHF.

The chain couples TRBV7-3 to TRBJ2-1; the TCRdb D gene call, TRBD1, has no DNA to confirm it. Germline V lookup: CDR1 SGHTA, CDR2 FQGTGA. The CDR3 is made up of 13 amino acids. The CDR3 loop reads CASSPPGGAEQFF.

CDR3 amino acids: CASSGGGFEETQYF. V gene TRBV4-1 combines with J gene TRBJ2-5; TCRdb's D gene call, TRBD1, goes unchecked for lack of DNA. The CDR3 contains 14 residues. Germline loops: CDR1 MGHRA, CDR2 YSYEKL.

The rearrangement links TRBV2 to TRBJ1-5; TCRdb outputs TRBD1, but without DNA this stays unchecked. CDR3 size: 14 residues. Per germline, CDR1 SNHLY and CDR2 FYNNEI. The CDR3 sequence: CASRGQPVFQPQHF.

The V and J genes are TRBV7-2 and TRBJ2-3; checking the TCRdb D call of TRBD1 is not possible without DNA. Germline V lookup: CDR1 SGHTA, CDR2 FQGNSA. The length of the CDR3 is 14 residues. The CDR3 spells CASSLTTGTDTQYF.

The CDR3 is CASSFYSDSTAFF. The V and J genes are TRBV12-3 or TRBV12-4 and TRBJ1-1; TCRdb gives TRBD1 as the D gene, but with no DNA this cannot be confirmed. This CDR3 comprises 13 residues.

V usage is TRBV5-1 and J usage is TRBJ2-5; checking the TCRdb D call of TRBD1 is not possible without DNA. The germline CDR1 and CDR2 sequences are SGHRS and YFSETQ. The length of the CDR3 is 17 residues. CDR3 sequence: CASSPGSGQGAQETQYF.

The chain couples TRBV10-3 to TRBJ2-1; TCRdb's D gene call, TRBD2, goes unchecked for lack of DNA. Germline assignment: CDR1 ENHRY and CDR2 SYGVKD. This CDR3 has 17 amino acids. The CDR3 protein is CAISEDGTSGIGDEQFF.

The chain joins TRBV18 to TRBJ2-2; TCRdb indicates TRBD1, and absent DNA this call remains unverified. Germline CDR1 KGHSH, CDR2 LQKENI. This CDR3 is 16 amino acids long. The CDR3 protein is CASSPSITGRTGELFF.

The chain joins TRBV7-2 to TRBJ1-6; there is no DNA to check the TCRdb D call of TRBD1. CDR1 SGHTA and CDR2 FQGNSA come from the germline V gene. The CDR3 covers 15 residues. Here the CDR3 reads CASSFPGTEIRTLHF.

The chain couples TRBV12-3 or TRBV12-4 to TRBJ1-3. CDR3 length: 15 residues. CDR3 sequence reads: CASSLSGSSGNTIYF.

V and J are TRBV5-4 and TRBJ2-4; as DNA is missing, the TRBD1 call by TCRdb cannot be tested. Germline V gives CDR1 SGHNT, CDR2 YYREEE (reference sequence). This CDR3 region has 14 residues. CDR3 in amino acids: CASSWWQGQNIQYF.

The chain has TRBV29-1 and TRBJ2-5. This CDR3 comprises 13 residues. Germline values: CDR1 SQVTM, CDR2 ANQGSEA. The CDR3 here is CSVERSHKETQYF.